These 11 T cell receptor beta chains were all obtained from the same sample, sequenced in a study of blood T cell repertoires in COVID-19 (dated by TCRdb to about 2020). Libraries were built with the immunoSEQ multiplex PCR assay. TCRdb retrieved this table from immuneACCESS and kept in-frame rearrangements only. Not all clones are present; in checked studies, unresolved V genes account for under half, and no reason is known for the remainder. The table for this sample lists about 250,000 clones; roughly 90% of them were counted only once. Roughly 0.8% of the sample is taken by the ten largest. Sample: peripheral blood. These receptors all stem from a man aged 25-45 years with acute or convalescent COVID-19.

A word on this clone: At one end, the junction sequence differs from germline, possibly due to a read error. The chain links TRBV7-7 to TRBJ1-5; D gene ambiguous. Germline CDR1 reads SSHAT; CDR2 reads FNYEAQ (reference sequence). This CDR3 is 13 amino acids long. The CDR3 sequence is CASSPGPRQPQHF. CDR3 DNA sequence: TGTGCTAGCAGCCCCGGTCCCCGGCAGCCCCAGCATTTT.

V gene TRBV28 combines with J gene TRBJ1-1, with TRBD1 as a possible D gene (6 bases). Trimming pared 8 bases from V and 1 base from J, leaving 11 bases between. Germline loops: CDR1 MDHEN, CDR2 SYDVKM. The CDR3 is made up of 13 amino acids. CDR3 protein: CASEGHPNTEAFF. In DNA, the CDR3 is TGTGCCAGCGAGGGACACCCGAACACTGAAGCTTTCTTT.

The chain joins TRBV28 to TRBJ1-6; D gene unclear. Trimming removed 6 bases from V and 4 bases from J, with 4 bases in between. Germline CDR1 reads MDHEN; CDR2 reads SYDVKM. The CDR3 sequence is 12 residues long. The CDR3: CASRTYNSPLHF. DNA of the CDR3: TGTGCCAGCAGGACTTATAATTCACCCCTCCACTTT.

The gene calls are TRBV5-1 and TRBJ1-1, with D possibly being TRBD1 (5 bases). Trimming stripped 1 base from V and 4 bases from J, with 14 bases between. Looked up from germline, CDR1 is SGHRS and CDR2 is YFSETQ. The CDR3 is 15 residues long. CDR3 sequence (DNA): TGCGCCAGCAGCTTGAAGAGTGGCAGGGCCACTGAAGCTTTCTTT. Translating gives CASSLKSGRATEAFF.

This chain connects TRBV30 to TRBJ2-1; D unresolved. Germline V gene sequence: CDR1 GTSNPN, CDR2 SVGIG (reference sequence). The germline V and J ends were trimmed by 2 bases and 6 bases, with 8 bases remaining between them. There are 12 residues in the CDR3. DNA of the CDR3: TGTGCCTGGAGTCCCCAGGTCAATGAGCAGTTCTTC. Amino acids: CAWSPQVNEQFF.

On this clone: Other DNA sequences within the sample encode an identical CDR3. The rearrangement joins TRBV28 to TRBJ1-2, with D possibly TRBD1 on 5 matching bases. The V gene's germline CDR1 is MDHEN and CDR2 SYDVKM. V shed 5 bases and J shed 3 bases, with 7 bases lying between them. This CDR3 is built from 12 residues. The CDR3 sequence: CASSPGDYGYTF. The CDR3, as DNA: TGTGCCAGCAGTCCGGGGGACTATGGCTACACCTTC.

This clone has only one observation. The chain has TRBV6-6 and TRBJ1-5; D gene uncertain. From germline, CDR1 is MNHNY and CDR2 SVGAGI (reference sequence). The length of the CDR3 is 14 residues. V gave up 5 bases and J gave up 4 bases, with 12 bases separating them. CDR3 loop: CASSGRDLNQPQHF. DNA of the CDR3: TGTGCCAGCAGTGGACGGGATCTAAATCAGCCCCAGCATTTT.

V is TRBV5-5 and J is TRBJ2-5; 7 bases agree with TRBD2. CDR3 length: 16 residues. The V gene end was trimmed by 4 bases and the J gene end by 2 bases; junction bases not matched to a gene: 11. Germline CDR1 SGHKS, CDR2 YYEKEE (reference sequence). CDR3 in DNA: TGTGCCAGCAGCACCCTCCTGGGGGGGGGACAAGAGACCCAGTACTTC. This translates into CASSTLLGGGQETQYF.

The genes are TRBV19 and TRBJ1-2; 10 nucleotides agree with TRBD1. V shed 6 bases, J shed 6 bases, and the junction held 4 bases outside the gene matches. This CDR3 comprises 13 residues. CDR1 is LNHDA, CDR2 SQIVND, per germline (reference sequence). This chain's CDR3 is CASSFGTGDGYTF. CDR3 DNA sequence: TGTGCCAGTAGCTTCGGGACAGGGGATGGCTACACCTTC.

The rearrangement uses TRBV5-1 and TRBJ2-5; 8 bases agree with TRBD1. Germline trimming cut 4 bases from V and 4 bases from J; bases unmatched to any gene: 6. The CDR3 has 14 amino acids. CDR1 and CDR2 from the germline V gene are SGHRS and YFSETQ. DNA for the CDR3: TGCGCCAGCAGCCCTAGGACAGGGCGAGAGACCCAGTACTTC. It translates to CASSPRTGRETQYF.

The genes are TRBV27 and TRBJ2-1; TRBD2 matches at 8 bases. This CDR3 is built from 16 residues. V was clipped by 3 bases and J by 6 bases; unmatched bases: 10. Germline CDR1 is MNHEY and CDR2 is SMNVEV (reference sequence). The CDR3 loop reads CASSLVGLVGSNEQFF. The CDR3 DNA is TGTGCCAGCAGTTTGGTGGGACTAGTAGGCTCCAATGAGCAGTTCTTC.